This T cell receptor beta chain was profiled in a study of shared clonotypes between healthy human individuals. The junction had 8 bases not matched to a gene; V was cut back by 0 bases and J by 1 base. Germline lookup yields CDR1 MGHRA and CDR2 YSYEKL. The CDR3 is 18 amino acids. About this clone itself: Its antigen is undetermined.

The data were produced by immunoSEQ multiplex PCR, yet TCRdb's version contains in-frame clones alone and is incomplete. The table records about 600,000 clones, more than 95% of them present only once. Broader study findings: Apart from blood, nothing was sampled; tissue repertoires likely differ.

This sequence originates from a woman aged 25 to 39 in good health. Sequencing was done on a sample of naive CD4+ T cells sorted from blood. Subset specified: CD45RA+ positively selected. The chain recombines TRBV4-1 with TRBJ2-1, with TRBD2 matching over 8 bases. Here the CDR3 DNA reads TGCGCCAGCAGCCAAGATCGAACGGGAGGGGTATCCTACAATGAGCAGTTCTTC. Its protein product is CASSQDRTGGVSYNEQFF.